The next 23 T cell receptor beta chains were all read from a single sample in a study of cytomegalovirus exposure and HLA in healthy donors. Primers for the PCR totalled 60 Vbeta and 13 Jbeta. Sequencing used immunoSEQ multiplex PCR; TCRdb keeps in-frame clones, though not all of them. The table has about 190,000 clones, about 80% seen once; the top ten hold 3.4%. Material for sequencing was PBMCs. The receptors were sampled from a middle-aged man in good health and CMV-seropositive.

The rearrangement joins TRBV6-6 to TRBJ2-5; possible D gene TRBD1, 6 bases. Germline CDR1 MNHNY, CDR2 SVGAGI (reference sequence). Trimming took off 0 bases at V and 2 bases at J, with 13 bases between the two ends. CDR3 length equals 16 residues. CDR3 nucleotides: TGTGCCAGCAGTTACTCTGGCAGGGGTCGTCAAGAGACCCAGTACTTC. It yields the protein CASSYSGRGRQETQYF.

The chain joins TRBV2 to TRBJ2-7; D is unresolved. CDR3 size: 14 residues. Trimming removed 1 base from V and 1 base from J, with 8 bases in between. Looked up from germline, CDR1 is SNHLY and CDR2 is FYNNEI. In DNA, the CDR3 is TGTGCCAGCAGTGAAGGTGCGGAGTCCTACGAGCAGTACTTC. Its translation is CASSEGAESYEQYF.

The J gene is TRBJ1-6, the V gene TRBV9, with a possible D match to TRBD1 (5 bases). CDR3 length: 14 amino acids. Per germline, CDR1 SGDLS and CDR2 YYNGEE. The V end lost 0 bases, the J end lost 8 bases, and 9 bases lay between the germline ends. This chain's CDR3 is CASSVVDIDSPLHF. CDR3 DNA sequence: TGTGCCAGCAGCGTAGTGGACATCGATTCACCCCTCCACTTT.

There are a few counts of this clone. This rearrangement joins TRBV7-2 to TRBJ2-7; 7 bases map to TRBD1. CDR1 is SGHTA and CDR2 is FQGNSA in the germline V gene. The V and J ends lost 3 bases and 4 bases, in that order; junction bases with no gene match: 9. This CDR3 region has 15 residues. The CDR3 DNA is TGTGCCAGCAGCTTCCTACAGGGGTCGGGTTACGAGCAGTACTTC. This encodes CASSFLQGSGYEQYF.

This chain links TRBV5-4 with TRBJ2-7, with a weak D call TRBD1 (6 bases). CDR1 is SGHNT, CDR2 YYREEE, per germline (reference sequence). The V and J ends lost 4 bases and 0 bases respectively, with 14 bases between them. The CDR3 is 15 residues long. This chain's CDR3 is CASSPGTSISYEQYF. The CDR3 DNA follows: TGTGCCAGCAGCCCCGGGACATCGATCTCCTACGAGCAGTACTTC. Together with reference TRBV5-4 and TRBJ2-7, the CDR3 gives the full variable domain: ETGVTQSPTHLIKTRGQQVTLRCSSQSGHNTVSWYQQALGQGPQFIFQYYREEENGRGNFPPRFSGLQFPNYSSELNVNALELDDSALYLCASSPGTSISYEQYFGPGTRLTVT.

V and J are TRBV4-1 and TRBJ2-5, with 10 nucleotides matching TRBD1. TRBJ2-7 explains the end of the DNA better; the J call may be wrong. The length of the CDR3 is 15 residues. CDR1 and CDR2 (germline): MGHRA, YSYEKL. CDR3 DNA sequence: TGCGCCAGCAGCCAAGGGGACAGGGGTCCCTACGAGCAGTACTTC. Its protein is CASSQGDRGPYEQYF.

This rearrangement joins TRBV19 to TRBJ2-2; TRBD1 is a possible D gene (6 bases). Trimming took 6 bases from V and 6 from J, leaving 14 bases between them. CDR1 is LNHDA and CDR2 is SQIVND in the germline V gene (reference sequence). CDR3 length equals 14 residues. DNA for the CDR3: TGTGCCAGTAGGGTCCGAGGGGGATCCGGGGAGCTGTTTTTT. Translation: CASRVRGGSGELFF. The whole variable domain, filled in from reference TRBV19 and TRBJ2-2, reads DGGITQSPKYLFRKEGQNVTLSCEQNLNHDAMYWYRQDPGQGLRLIYYSQIVNDFQKGDIAEGYSVSREKKESFPLTVTSAQKNPTAFYLCASRVRGGSGELFFGEGSRLTVL.

The J gene is TRBJ1-5, the V gene TRBV6-1; weak D call: TRBD1 (5 bases). V was shortened by 1 base and J by 6 bases, with 13 bases between the two germline ends. The CDR3 loop spans 15 amino acids. CDR1 is MNHNS and CDR2 is SASEGT in the germline V gene. CDR3 DNA sequence: TGTGCCAGCAGTGAAGGCAGGGTCATACGTCAGCCCCAGCATTTT. Protein: CASSEGRVIRQPQHF.

The chain uses TRBV9 and TRBJ2-7; a possible D gene is TRBD2 (5 bases). The V gene's germline CDR1 is SGDLS and CDR2 YYNGEE. The CDR3 extends over 13 amino acids. Trimming pared 0 bases from V and 7 bases from J, leaving 11 bases between. CDR3 in DNA: TGTGCCAGCAGCGTAGTTCCGGGCGGGGAGCAGTACTTC. It specifies CASSVVPGGEQYF.

This clone appeared a single time. The chain carries TRBV27 and TRBJ1-5; D call uncertain. V gave up 4 bases and J gave up 9 bases, with 7 bases separating them. CDR3 length equals 11 residues. The germline CDR1 and CDR2 sequences are MNHEY and SMNVEV (reference sequence). CDR3 sequence: CASSSSGPQHF. DNA for the CDR3: TGTGCCAGCAGTTCGTCGGGGCCCCAGCATTTT.

This chain joins TRBV27 and TRBJ2-1; 7 bases match TRBD1. V gave up 6 bases and J gave up 0 bases; unmatched junction bases: 5. From germline, CDR1 is MNHEY and CDR2 SMNVEV (reference sequence). This CDR3 region has 15 residues. The CDR3 region has the DNA TGTGCCAGCAGCGACAGGGAAAGCTCCTACAATGAGCAGTTCTTC. Its translation is CASSDRESSYNEQFF.

V is TRBV29-1 and J is TRBJ2-5; D is perhaps TRBD2 (6 bases). CDR3 length equals 13 residues. Germline CDR1 reads SQVTM; CDR2 reads ANQGSEA. V was trimmed by 4 bases and J by 5 bases, leaving 14 bases between them. The chain's CDR3 is CSVAGEGRETQYF. The CDR3 coding sequence is TGCAGCGTTGCGGGGGAAGGAAGGGAGACCCAGTACTTC.

The chain recombines TRBV6-4 with TRBJ2-3; the D gene is possibly TRBD1 (5 bases). Germline-derived CDR1 and CDR2 are MRHNA and SNTAGT. V lost 2 bases to trimming and J lost 6 bases, with 18 bases between them. The CDR3 spans 16 residues. The CDR3 loop is CASSDRTGTPFDTQYF. CDR3 nucleotide sequence: TGTGCCAGCAGTGACCGCACAGGTACACCTTTCGATACGCAGTATTTT.

The chain is built from TRBV10-1 and TRBJ2-5; 8 bases fit TRBD2. The CDR3 is 16 residues long. The V gene's germline CDR1 is WNHNN and CDR2 SYGVQD (reference sequence). With V trimmed by 2 bases and J by 1 base, 6 bases remained unmatched. CDR3 nucleotides: TGCGCCAGCAGTGAGGGTAGCGGGGCCCTCCAAGAGACCCAGTACTTC. Translation gives CASSEGSGALQETQYF.

The rearrangement uses TRBV10-3 and TRBJ1-1, with 9 nucleotides matching TRBD1. The length of the CDR3 is 14 residues. The V segment lost 2 bases and the J segment 8 bases; nucleotides outside the gene matches: 6. Germline CDR1 and CDR2: ENHRY and SYGVKD. CDR3 coding DNA: TGTGCCATCAGTGAGCTCCCGGGACAGGGAGAAGCTTTCTTT. Translation: CAISELPGQGEAFF.

The rearrangement joins TRBV10-2 to TRBJ2-7, with D uncertain. Looked up from germline, CDR1 is WSHSY and CDR2 is SAAADI. CDR3 length equals 13 residues. Trimming removed 3 bases from V and 3 bases from J, with 9 bases in between. CDR3 loop: CASSELAFYEQYF. The DNA of the CDR3 is TGCGCCAGCAGTGAATTGGCTTTCTACGAGCAGTACTTC.

The sample holds a few counts of this clone. The rearrangement joins TRBV6-1 to TRBJ2-3, with a tentative D call TRBD2 (6 bases). The length of the CDR3 is 14 residues. Per germline, CDR1 MNHNS and CDR2 SASEGT. Deletions cut 6 bases from V and 0 bases from J, with 10 bases between. CDR3 sequence reads: CASRGRSSTDTQYF. In DNA, the CDR3 is TGTGCCAGCAGGGGGAGGAGCAGCACAGATACGCAGTATTTT.

This chain joins TRBV6-5 and TRBJ2-5; the D gene is possibly TRBD1 (6 bases). Per the germline V gene, CDR1 is MNHEY and CDR2 is SVGAGI. The CDR3 loop spans 14 amino acids. The V gene lost 6 bases and the J gene lost 7 bases, with 18 bases spanning the gap. Written as DNA, the CDR3 is TGTGCCAGCAGACCCCTGACAGGATCGGGGACCCAGTACTTC. Translating gives CASRPLTGSGTQYF.

About this clone itself: The sample has other DNA sequences that encode this CDR3 too. The CDR3: CASSYDRGDTEAFF. The CDR3 DNA reads TGTGCCAGCAGCTATGACAGGGGGGACACTGAAGCTTTCTTT. The rearrangement joins TRBV5-8 to TRBJ1-1, with 9 positions matching TRBD1. After removal of 3 bases from V and 3 bases from J, the junction contained 3 bases not matched to a gene. The V gene's germline CDR1 is SGHTS and CDR2 YDEGEE. The CDR3 is 14 amino acids.

V is TRBV5-4 and J is TRBJ2-3; 8 bases line up with TRBD2. Unmatched junction bases numbered 6, after V lost 3 bases and J lost 0 bases. Germline assignment: CDR1 SGHNT and CDR2 YYREEE (reference sequence). The CDR3 loop spans 16 amino acids. The CDR3 loop is CASSSAAGVSTDTQYF. The CDR3 coding sequence is TGTGCCAGCAGCTCTGCAGCGGGAGTGAGCACAGATACGCAGTATTTT.

In its sample, this clone was seen once. CDR3: CASSMPGRAPYEQYF. CDR3 sequence (DNA): TGTGCCAGTAGTATGCCGGGCAGGGCCCCCTACGAGCAGTACTTC. The gene calls are TRBV19 and TRBJ2-7; D perhaps matches TRBD1 (5 bases). Germline V lookup: CDR1 LNHDA, CDR2 SQIVND (reference sequence). Between the trimmed V and J ends, which lost 3 bases and 2 bases, there was a span of 14 bases. This CDR3 contains 15 residues.

The chain employs TRBV30 and TRBJ2-1, with 15 bases matching TRBD2. Germline V lookup: CDR1 GTSNPN, CDR2 SVGIG (reference sequence). This CDR3 is built from 16 residues. Trimming took 0 bases from V and 10 from J; bases not matched to a gene: 7. Here the CDR3 reads CAWSVGLAGGPGEQFF. The CDR3 DNA follows: TGTGCCTGGAGTGTCGGACTAGCGGGAGGGCCGGGGGAGCAGTTCTTC.

This clone was seen more than once but under ten times. This chain uses TRBV6-1 with TRBJ2-7, with D possibly TRBD2 on 6 matching bases. The CDR3 extends over 13 amino acids. Germline V gene data show CDR1 as MNHNS and CDR2 as SASEGT. Trimming took off 5 bases at V and 1 base at J, with 9 bases between the two ends. The DNA of the CDR3 is TGTGCCAGCAGTCTTGGGGGGTCCTACGAGCAGTACTTC. It specifies CASSLGGSYEQYF.